This TCR beta chain originates from a study of technical replicates of blood from a few donors. Sequencing was performed with immunoSEQ multiplex PCR; in TCRdb, only in-frame clones are kept and a portion is missing. Of about 81,000 clones in the sample, around 90% are singletons; the top ten hold about 0.26%. Germline V lookup: CDR1 DFQATT, CDR2 SNEGSKA (reference sequence). Deletions cut 2 bases from V and 9 bases from J, with 8 bases between. This CDR3 is 11 amino acids long. This rearrangement joins TRBV20-1 to TRBJ2-4; tentatively, D is TRBD2 (5 bases). This receptor was identified in a human donor in good health. The sequencing sample was made of T cells isolated from PBMCs. The CDR3 loop is CSARTGSIQYF. In nucleotides, the CDR3 is TGCAGTGCTAGAACGGGGAGCATTCAGTACTTC.